What follows are 12 T cell receptor beta chains derived from one specimen sequenced in a study of blood T cell repertoires in COVID-19. Here immunoSEQ multiplex PCR was the method, and the copy in TCRdb shows in-frame clones only, minus some. The table has about 68,000 clones, 70% to 90% seen once. The specimen sequenced was peripheral blood. These receptor sequences come from a man aged 50-60 years with acute or convalescent COVID-19.

The V call is TRBV11-2, the J call TRBJ2-4; 8 bases match TRBD1. The germline CDR1 and CDR2 sequences are SGHAT and FQNNGV. The V segment lost 5 bases and the J segment 1 base; nucleotides outside the gene matches: 10. This CDR3 comprises 17 residues. The CDR3 DNA sequence: TGTGCCAGCAGCGCAAAGGACAGGGTCTCCGCCAAAAACATTCAGTACTTC. Translating it yields CASSAKDRVSAKNIQYF.

This chain uses TRBV10-1 with TRBJ2-3, with D maybe TRBD1 (6 bases). V was clipped by 6 bases and J by 6 bases, with 13 bases between them. The CDR3 runs to 13 residues. Germline V CDR1 and CDR2: WNHNN, SYGVQD (reference sequence). This chain's CDR3 is CASRQTGTDTQYF. The CDR3 DNA reads as TGCGCCAGCAGGCAAACAGGGACGGATACGCAGTATTTT.

The V and J genes are TRBV29-1 and TRBJ1-1; weak D call: TRBD1 (5 bases). The CDR3 consists of 12 residues. Germline V gene sequence: CDR1 SQVTM, CDR2 ANQGSEA. The V and J ends lost 4 bases and 1 base respectively, with 7 bases between them. The CDR3 loop is CSVGQRNTEAFF. DNA of the CDR3: TGCAGCGTTGGACAGAGGAACACTGAAGCTTTCTTT.

This chain connects TRBV15 to TRBJ1-2, with 7 bases fitting TRBD1. Germline CDR1 is LNHNV and CDR2 is YYDKDF (reference sequence). Trimming took 7 bases from V and 7 from J; bases not matched to a gene: 15. This CDR3 is built from 15 residues. CDR3 sequence reads: CATNDRVGGWSGYTF. CDR3 in DNA: TGTGCCACCAACGACAGGGTGGGAGGCTGGAGTGGCTACACCTTC.

The chain joins TRBV15 to TRBJ2-5; 11 nucleotides match TRBD2. This CDR3 is 15 amino acids long. J was trimmed by 4 bases and V by 2 bases; bases with no gene match: 3. The germline V gene encodes CDR1 LNHNV and CDR2 YYDKDF (reference sequence). CDR3 residues: CATSRNSGGGETQYF. DNA for the CDR3: TGTGCCACCAGCAGAAATAGCGGGGGGGGAGAGACCCAGTACTTC.

The gene calls are TRBV5-1 and TRBJ2-1, with 7 bases that match TRBD2. This CDR3 region has 16 residues. Germline CDR1 SGHRS, CDR2 YFSETQ. With 0 bases clipped from V and 3 bases from J, the junction kept 6 bases outside the gene matches. The CDR3 nucleotides are TGCGCCAGCAGCTTGGAAACGGGGGGACGCTACAATGAGCAGTTCTTC. Translation gives CASSLETGGRYNEQFF.

The V gene is TRBV12-3 or TRBV12-4, the J gene TRBJ1-5; D not resolved. Trimming stripped 5 bases from V and 5 bases from J, with 10 bases between. This CDR3 contains 13 residues. CDR3 sequence (DNA): TGTGCCAGCAGTCGGGATTCCTATCAGCCCCAGCATTTT. Translating gives CASSRDSYQPQHF.

This chain uses TRBV19 with TRBJ2-7, with D possibly being TRBD2 (6 bases). This CDR3 is 16 amino acids long. Germline V CDR1 and CDR2: LNHDA, SQIVND (reference sequence). The ends were cut back, 2 bases at V and 0 bases at J, with 14 bases in the middle. The CDR3 DNA follows: TGTGCCAGTAGTATATCATCGGGGGACCCCTCCTACGAGCAGTACTTC. Translated, it gives CASSISSGDPSYEQYF. Drawing the rest from reference TRBV19 and TRBJ2-7, the complete variable domain is DGGITQSPKYLFRKEGQNVTLSCEQNLNHDAMYWYRQDPGQGLRLIYYSQIVNDFQKGDIAEGYSVSREKKESFPLTVTSAQKNPTAFYLCASSISSGDPSYEQYFGPGTRLTVT.

The CDR3: CASSVREGDSPLHF. CDR3 in DNA: TGTGCCAGCAGTGTGAGGGAGGGAGATTCACCCCTCCACTTT. The chain couples TRBV2 to TRBJ1-6, with D hard to call. The V end lost 4 bases, the J end lost 8 bases, and 12 bases lay between the germline ends. CDR1 SNHLY and CDR2 FYNNEI come from the germline V gene. CDR3 length: 14 amino acids.

This sequence joins TRBV6-5 and TRBJ1-3; tentative D call: TRBD1 (5 bases). There are 15 residues in the CDR3. CDR1 is MNHEY, CDR2 SVGAGI, per germline. Trimming removed 0 bases at V and 5 bases at J, with 11 bases between. The CDR3 DNA sequence: TGTGCCAGCAGTTACTCTGCAGGGCCCCGAAACACCATATATTTT. Its translation is CASSYSAGPRNTIYF.

This clone was found once. The CDR3 here is CASSLRRAGETQYF. The CDR3, as DNA: TGTGCCAGCAGCTTAAGGAGGGCAGGGGAGACCCAGTACTTC. V and J are TRBV7-2 and TRBJ2-5; D is perhaps TRBD2 (6 bases). CDR3 length: 14 amino acids. The ends were cut back, 2 bases at V and 5 bases at J, with 12 bases in the middle. Germline values: CDR1 SGHTA, CDR2 FQGNSA.

The chain combines TRBV11-2 with TRBJ2-7, with 9 bases identical to TRBD1. Germline-derived CDR1 and CDR2 are SGHAT and FQNNGV. The CDR3 covers 15 residues. Trimming at V came to 5 bases and at J to 5 bases, leaving 10 bases not matched to a gene. Here the CDR3 DNA reads TGTGCCAGCAGCCCGAACCGGGACAGGGCTCACGAGCAGTACTTC. The encoded protein is CASSPNRDRAHEQYF.